Below, one T cell receptor (beta chain) is given with its context. The CDR3 totals 18 residues. With 0 bases clipped from V and 3 bases from J, the junction kept 13 bases outside the gene matches. Germline V gene lookup returns CDR1 MRHNA and CDR2 SNTAGT. Repertoires were generated with immunoSEQ multiplex PCR, while TCRdb's copy carries only in-frame clones and drops some. This table has roughly 300,000 clones, approximately 90% appearing once. This entry is derived from a study of blood T cell repertoires in COVID-19. The chain recombines TRBV6-4 with TRBJ2-7; TRBD2 aligns across 8 bases. The TCR comes from a man aged 30-40 years who had recovered from COVID-19. The sample comprised PBMCs or T cells enriched from blood (not recorded which). The CDR3 nucleotides read TGTGCCAGCAGTGACTCGAGGACCCTTAGCGGGGTTATCTACGAGCAGTACTTC. This sequence encodes CASSDSRTLSGVIYEQYF.